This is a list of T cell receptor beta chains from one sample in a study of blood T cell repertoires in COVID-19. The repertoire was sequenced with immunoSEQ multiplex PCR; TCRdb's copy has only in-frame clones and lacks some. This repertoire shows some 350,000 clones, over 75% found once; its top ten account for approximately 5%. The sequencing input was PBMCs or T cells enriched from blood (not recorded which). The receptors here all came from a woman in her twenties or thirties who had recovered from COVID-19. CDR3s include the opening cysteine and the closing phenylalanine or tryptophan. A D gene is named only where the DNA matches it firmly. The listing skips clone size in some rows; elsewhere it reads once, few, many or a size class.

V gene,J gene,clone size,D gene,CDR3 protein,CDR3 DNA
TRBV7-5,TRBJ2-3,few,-,CVRSFKQGAITDTQYF,TGTGTCAGAAGCTTTAAACAGGGGGCGATCACAGATACGCAGTATTTT
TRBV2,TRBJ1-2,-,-,CASAGNYGYTF,TGTGCCAGCGCCGGGAACTATGGCTACACCTTC
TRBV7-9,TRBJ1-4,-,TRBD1,CASSMTGMKEKLFF,TGTGCCAGCAGTATGACAGGGATGAAAGAAAAACTGTTTTTT
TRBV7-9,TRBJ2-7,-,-,CASSLASGLPSYEQYF,TGTGCCAGCAGCTTAGCGTCAGGTTTACCCTCCTACGAGCAGTACTTC
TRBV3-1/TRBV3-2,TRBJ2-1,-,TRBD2,CASSQWSGGAGKNEQFF,TGTGCCAGCAGCCAATGGAGCGGGGGGGCCGGTAAGAATGAGCAGTTCTTC
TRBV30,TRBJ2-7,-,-,CAWSGGYEQYF,TGTGCCTGGAGTGGCGGTTACGAGCAGTACTTC
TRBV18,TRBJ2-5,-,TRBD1,CASSLGTGQETQYF,TGTGCCAGCTCACTGGGGACAGGCCAAGAGACCCAGTACTTC
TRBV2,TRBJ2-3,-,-,CASSRMSPGNTQYF,TGTGCCAGCTCCCGGATGAGCCCGGGTAATACGCAGTATTTT
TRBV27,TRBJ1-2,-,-,CASSLGRGGYGYTF,TGTGCCAGCAGTTTAGGTCGGGGGGGCTATGGCTACACCTTC
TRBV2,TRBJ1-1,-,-,CASSWTDMNTEAFF,TGTGCCAGCAGTTGGACAGACATGAACACTGAAGCTTTCTTT
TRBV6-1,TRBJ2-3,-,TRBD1,CASSVTPGQGVPDTQYF,TGTGCCAGCAGTGTTACCCCGGGACAGGGGGTTCCAGATACGCAGTATTTT
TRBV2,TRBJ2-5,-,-,CASSSPSHQYF,TGTGCCAGCAGTAGCCCCTCCCACCAGTACTTC
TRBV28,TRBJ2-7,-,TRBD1,CASSRYRGLGEQYF,TGTGCCAGCAGTCGCTACAGGGGGCTGGGGGAGCAGTACTTC
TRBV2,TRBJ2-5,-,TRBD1,CASSITGGEETQYF,TGTGCCAGCAGTATCACAGGGGGCGAAGAGACCCAGTACTTC
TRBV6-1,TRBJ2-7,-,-,CASSEAKELRRYF,TGTGCCAGCAGTGAAGCCAAAGAACTAAGGCGGTACTTC
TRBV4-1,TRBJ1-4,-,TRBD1,CASSQGTGTNEKLFF,TGCGCCAGCAGCCAAGGGACAGGCACTAATGAAAAACTGTTTTTT
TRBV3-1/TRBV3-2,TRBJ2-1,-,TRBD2,CASSLPSGGYNEQFF,TGTGCCAGCAGCCTTCCGTCGGGGGGGTACAATGAGCAGTTCTTC
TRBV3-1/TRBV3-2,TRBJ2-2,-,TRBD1,CASSGGQEIGELFF,TGTGCCAGCAGCGGGGGACAGGAGATCGGGGAGCTGTTTTTT
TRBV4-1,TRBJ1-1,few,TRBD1,CASSRFLRGQASTNFTEAFF,TGCGCCAGCAGCCGATTCCTCCGGGGACAGGCCTCCACCAATTTCACTGAAGCTTTCTTT
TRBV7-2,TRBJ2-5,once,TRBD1,CASSPDRGHAETQYF,TGTGCCAGCAGCCCAGACAGGGGGCACGCGGAGACCCAGTACTTC
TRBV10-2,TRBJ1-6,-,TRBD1,CASRGQANSPLHF,TGCGCCAGCAGAGGACAGGCAAATTCACCCCTCCACTTT
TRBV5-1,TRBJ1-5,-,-,CASSRDGGGSEPQHF,TGCGCCAGCAGCCGTGACGGGGGTGGTTCGGAGCCCCAGCATTTT
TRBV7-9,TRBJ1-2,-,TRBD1,CASSLVDRGYYGYTF,TGTGCCAGCAGCTTAGTGGACAGGGGGTACTATGGCTACACCTTC
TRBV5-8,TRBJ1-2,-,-,CASSLWAQVIYGYTF,TGTGCCAGCAGCTTGTGGGCCCAGGTGATATATGGCTACACCTTC
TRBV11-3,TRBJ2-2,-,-,CASSPQAQGELFF,TGTGCCAGCAGCCCACAGGCTCAGGGGGAGCTGTTTTTT
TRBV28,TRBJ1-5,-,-,CASSPDRFQPQHF,TGTGCCAGCAGCCCTGACAGGTTTCAGCCCCAGCATTTT
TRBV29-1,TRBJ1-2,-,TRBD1,CSVEVERGRWYGYTF,TGCAGCGTTGAAGTCGAGAGGGGGCGATGGTATGGCTACACCTTC
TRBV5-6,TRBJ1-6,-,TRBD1,CASRPGTGRYNSPLHF,TGTGCCAGCAGACCCGGGACAGGGCGCTATAATTCACCCCTCCACTTT
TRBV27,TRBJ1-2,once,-,CASSLGGAWGYGYTF,TGTGCCAGCAGTTTAGGCGGGGCGTGGGGCTATGGCTACACCTTC
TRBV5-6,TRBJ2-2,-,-,CASSLAAEGPNTGELFF,TGTGCCAGCAGCTTGGCCGCGGAGGGACCGAACACCGGGGAGCTGTTTTTT
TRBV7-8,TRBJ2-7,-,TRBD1,CASSLRGGADEQYF,TGTGCCAGCAGCTTACGAGGGGGCGCGGACGAGCAGTACTTC
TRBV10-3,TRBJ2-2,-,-,CAISESSPKKNTGELFF,TGTGCCATCAGTGAGTCGAGTCCCAAGAAGAACACCGGGGAGCTGTTTTTT
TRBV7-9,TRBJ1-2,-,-,CASSLGTAFNYGYTF,TGTGCCAGCAGCTTAGGGACAGCCTTTAACTATGGCTACACCTTC
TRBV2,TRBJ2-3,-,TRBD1,CANLDRGRPDTQYF,TGTGCCAACTTGGACAGGGGGCGGCCAGATACGCAGTATTTT
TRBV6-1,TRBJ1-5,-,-,CASSEFAEANQPQHF,TGTGCCAGCAGTGAATTTGCGGAGGCCAATCAGCCCCAGCATTTT
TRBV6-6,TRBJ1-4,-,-,CASSPGTLNEKLFF,TGTGCCAGCAGTCCCGGGACACTGAATGAAAAACTGTTTTTT
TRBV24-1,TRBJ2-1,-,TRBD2,CATSIRRGLAGNEQFF,TGTGCCACCAGTATAAGGCGCGGGTTAGCGGGCAATGAGCAGTTCTTC
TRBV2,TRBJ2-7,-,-,CASSKSQIQGFHEQYF,TGTGCCAGCAGTAAAAGCCAGATCCAGGGTTTCCACGAGCAGTACTTC
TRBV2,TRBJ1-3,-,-,CASSEEGSLYF,TGTGCCAGCAGTGAAGAAGGGAGCTTGTATTTT
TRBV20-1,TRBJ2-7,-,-,CSASSQGSSYEQYF,TGCAGTGCTAGTTCCCAGGGAAGCTCCTACGAGCAGTACTTC
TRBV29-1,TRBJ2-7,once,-,CSVAGGQGYPYEQYF,TGCAGCGTTGCAGGGGGGCAGGGCTACCCCTACGAGCAGTACTTC
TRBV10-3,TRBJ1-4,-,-,CAIKGGENEKLFF,TGTGCCATCAAAGGAGGAGAAAATGAAAAACTGTTTTTT
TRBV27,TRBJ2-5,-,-,CASSPEIADGETQYF,TGTGCCAGCAGCCCCGAGATAGCGGATGGAGAGACCCAGTACTTC
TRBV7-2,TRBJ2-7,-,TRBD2,CASSPAMRPLGGYEQYF,TGTGCCAGCAGCCCGGCCATGCGGCCGTTGGGGGGGTACGAGCAGTACTTC
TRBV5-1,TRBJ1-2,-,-,CASSLGGMNGYTF,TGCGCCAGCAGCTTAGGAGGGATGAATGGCTACACCTTC
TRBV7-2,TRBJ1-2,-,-,CASRPDSLRLNYGYTF,TGTGCCAGCAGACCGGACAGCCTCCGTCTTAACTATGGCTACACCTTC
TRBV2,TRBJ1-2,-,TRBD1,CASSDPRDRVGGYTF,TGTGCCAGCAGTGATCCTCGGGACAGGGTGGGTGGCTACACCTTC
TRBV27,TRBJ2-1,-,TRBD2,CASSPRLAGVLGNEQFF,TGTGCCAGCAGCCCAAGACTAGCGGGGGTACTAGGGAATGAGCAGTTCTTC
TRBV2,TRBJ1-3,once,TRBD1,CASRGQVAGNTIYF,TGTGCCAGCAGGGGACAGGTTGCGGGAAACACCATATATTTT
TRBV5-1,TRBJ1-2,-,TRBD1,CASSWGQNYGYTF,TGCGCCAGCAGCTGGGGACAGAACTATGGCTACACCTTC
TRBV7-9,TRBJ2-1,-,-,CASSYRRRLEGSYNEQFF,TGTGCCAGCAGTTACCGGCGGCGGTTGGAGGGCTCCTACAATGAGCAGTTCTTC
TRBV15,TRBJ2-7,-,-,CATSRDSNRLRGEQYF,TGTGCCACCAGCAGAGATAGTAACAGGCTCCGAGGTGAGCAGTACTTC
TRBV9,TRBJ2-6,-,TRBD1,CASSVTGGWVGANVLTF,TGTGCCAGCAGCGTCACAGGGGGCTGGGTTGGGGCCAACGTCCTGACTTTC
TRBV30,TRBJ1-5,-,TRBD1,CAWSVGQGIQPQHF,TGTGCCTGGAGTGTGGGACAGGGGATTCAGCCCCAGCATTTT
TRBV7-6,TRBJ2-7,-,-,CASSLTMTGSGQYF,TGTGCCAGCAGCTTGACGATGACAGGTTCAGGGCAGTACTTC
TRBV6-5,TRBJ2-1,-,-,CASSYGPPSSYNEQFF,TGTGCCAGCAGTTACGGGCCACCGAGCTCCTACAATGAGCAGTTCTTC
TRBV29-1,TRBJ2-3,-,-,CSVVVGDPDTQYF,TGCAGCGTTGTTGTGGGAGATCCCGATACGCAGTATTTT
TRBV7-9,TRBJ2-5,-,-,CASSLVGSQETQYF,TGTGCCAGCAGCTTAGTGGGCAGCCAAGAGACCCAGTACTTC
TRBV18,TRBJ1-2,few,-,CASSPIQAAGYGYTF,TGTGCCAGCTCCCCAATCCAGGCTGCCGGCTATGGCTACACCTTC